This T cell receptor (beta chain) originates from a study of shared clonotypes between healthy human individuals. Sequenced by immunoSEQ multiplex PCR; TCRdb stores in-frame clones only, minus some. The sample yields hundreds of thousands of clones, approximately 96% seen once. With 5 bases removed from V and 0 bases from J, the gap between germline ends came to 9 bases. Per germline, CDR1 MDHEN and CDR2 SYDVKM. The CDR3 is 14 residues long. CD45RO-negative cells were positively selected for CCR7, leaving out terminally differentiated effector memory CD45RA+ cells. Sequenced: naive CD8+ T cells sorted from blood. The V gene is TRBV28, the J gene TRBJ2-3; D remains unclear. The receptor was isolated from a woman aged 30 to 39 in good health. CDR3 nucleotides: TGTGCCAGCAGTCCCTACTCGAGCACAGATACGCAGTATTTT. The encoded protein is CASSPYSSTDTQYF.